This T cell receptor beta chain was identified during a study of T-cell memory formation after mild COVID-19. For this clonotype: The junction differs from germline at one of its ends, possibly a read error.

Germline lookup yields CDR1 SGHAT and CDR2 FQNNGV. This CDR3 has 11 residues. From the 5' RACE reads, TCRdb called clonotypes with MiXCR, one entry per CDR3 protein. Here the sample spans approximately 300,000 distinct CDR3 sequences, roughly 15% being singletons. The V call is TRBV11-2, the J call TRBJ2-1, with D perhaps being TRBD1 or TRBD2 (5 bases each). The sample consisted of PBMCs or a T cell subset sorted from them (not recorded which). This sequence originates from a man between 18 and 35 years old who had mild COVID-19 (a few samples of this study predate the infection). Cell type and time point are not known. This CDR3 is CASSLPGPPHF. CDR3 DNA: TGTGCCAGCAGCTTGCCGGGACCGCCTCACTTC.